This T cell receptor (beta chain) was captured by sequencing in a study of T cell responses to AZD1222 COVID-19 vaccine. In germline, CDR1 is SGHRS, CDR2 YFSETQ. The V end lost 4 bases, the J end lost 0 bases, and 13 bases lay between the germline ends. The CDR3 runs to 16 residues. Sequenced by immunoSEQ multiplex PCR; TCRdb stores in-frame clones only, minus some. This table holds around 130,000 clones, approximately 83% found once. The receptor was derived from an adult in good health. Source: peripheral blood, taken on day 0 of AZD1222 vaccination. The J gene is TRBJ2-2, the V gene TRBV5-1; maybe TRBD2 (6 bases). The CDR3 loop is CASSHGTASNTGELFF. The DNA of the CDR3 is TGCGCCAGCAGCCATGGGACTGCCTCGAACACCGGGGAGCTGTTTTTT.